The 25 T cell receptor beta chains presented below share a single source sample, sequenced in a study of T cells in Graves' hyperthyroidism and ophthalmopathy (dated by TCRdb to about 2019). Libraries were built with multiplex PCR. Sequenced using an Illumina HiSeq 2000. Amplification of TCR beta CDR3 regions was carried out from RNA transcripts. The first round of RT-PCR for the TCR CDR3 was performed with the HTBI primer set and the Qiagen OneStep RT-PCR kit. TCRdb redid the processing of the public reads, applying fastp at Q25 and MiXCR, and retained in-frame beta chains. Duplicate CDR3 protein sequences are folded into a single record with the most common DNA and genes. This sample gives about 640,000 distinct CDR3 sequences in total; about 20% of them show up just once. Of the sample, 30% to 40% falls within the top ten clones. The sequencing sample was made of blood. Receptor source: a man aged 25 to 45 with Graves' ophthalmopathy.

Many counts were recorded for this clonotype. The CDR3 protein is CASSLAGRNTDTQYF. The CDR3 nucleotides are TGTGCCAGCAGCTTAGCGGGGCGGAACACAGATACGCAGTATTTT. V gene TRBV7-9 combines with J gene TRBJ2-3; D perhaps matches TRBD1 (5 bases). Germline values: CDR1 SEHNR, CDR2 FQNEAQ (reference sequence). The CDR3 length is 15 residues. V was cut by 0 bases and J by 2 bases, with 9 bases left in between.

The chain joins TRBV20-1 to TRBJ1-5, with TRBD1 matching 9 bases. The trim removed 3 bases at V and 5 bases at J, leaving 5 bases unmatched. This CDR3 is 14 amino acids long. Germline lookup yields CDR1 DFQATT and CDR2 SNEGSKA (reference sequence). The CDR3 protein is CSASRDRDYQPQHF. For the CDR3, the DNA is TGCAGTGCTAGCCGGGACAGGGACTATCAGCCCCAGCATTTT.

There are many counts of this clonotype. The chain has TRBV7-9 and TRBJ2-7; 8 nucleotides agree with TRBD1. The CDR3 runs to 20 residues. Germline-derived CDR1 and CDR2 are SEHNR and FQNEAQ (reference sequence). The trim removed 3 bases at V and 2 bases at J, leaving 21 bases unmatched. The CDR3 region is CASSFNPFQGARRSTYEQYF. The CDR3 nucleotides are TGTGCCAGCAGCTTTAACCCTTTTCAGGGGGCGCGGCGTTCTACCTACGAGCAGTACTTC.

This clonotype was seen at least ten times. The V and J genes are TRBV6-1 and TRBJ2-3; 9 nucleotides agree with TRBD2. Germline CDR1 is MNHNS and CDR2 is SASEGT. The CDR3 is 15 amino acids. The V segment lost 6 bases and the J segment 5 bases; nucleotides outside the gene matches: 9. CDR3 in DNA: TGTGCCAGCAGGCCTAGCGGGATGGGTGGAGATACGCAGTATTTT. Translation: CASRPSGMGGDTQYF.

This chain connects TRBV30 to TRBJ2-7; no reliable D call. The CDR3 is 12 amino acids. Trimming removed 0 bases at V and 7 bases at J, with 10 bases between. The germline V gene has CDR1 GTSNPN and CDR2 SVGIG (reference sequence). The DNA of the CDR3 is TGTGCCTGGAGTGTAAACGGAGCGGAGCAGTACTTC. It encodes CAWSVNGAEQYF.

Concerning this clonotype: A single base separates this from a much larger clone, so it may be a read error. The genes are TRBV2 and TRBJ2-5, with D unresolved. The length of the CDR3 is 13 residues. V was trimmed by 7 bases and J by 1 base, leaving 10 bases between them. Germline CDR1 SNHLY, CDR2 FYNNEI. CDR3 sequence: CASKSPAQETQYF. The CDR3 coding sequence is TGTGCCAGCAAAAGTCCCGCCCAAGAGACCCAGTACTTC.

In its sample, this clonotype was seen a few times. The rearrangement joins TRBV7-9 to TRBJ1-1; TRBD1 is a possible D gene (6 bases). The CDR3 runs to 17 residues. Trimming left V 7 bases short and J 5 bases short, with 26 bases between. In germline, CDR1 is SEHNR, CDR2 FQNEAQ (reference sequence). The CDR3 is CASTNYTGGGAGTEAFF. The CDR3 nucleotides read TGTGCCAGCACAAATTATACTGGGGGGGGCGCTGGAACTGAAGCTTTCTTT.

The J gene is TRBJ1-4, the V gene TRBV29-1; D possibly corresponds to TRBD1 (6 bases). Germline-derived CDR1 and CDR2 are SQVTM and ANQGSEA. CDR3 size: 14 residues. The V and J ends lost 6 bases and 4 bases respectively, with 15 bases between them. For the CDR3, the DNA is TGCAGCGTCGGCGGGACAACAAATAATGAAAAACTGTTTTTT. The encoded protein is CSVGGTTNNEKLFF.

This clonotype was counted at least ten times. V gene TRBV5-1 combines with J gene TRBJ2-7; TRBD2 aligns across 7 bases. Unmatched junction bases numbered 8, after V lost 0 bases and J lost 2 bases. Germline CDR1 reads SGHRS; CDR2 reads YFSETQ. The CDR3 extends over 16 amino acids. The CDR3: CASSLAPLAATYEQYF. In DNA form, the CDR3 reads TGCGCCAGCAGCTTGGCTCCTCTAGCGGCTACCTACGAGCAGTACTTC. The variable domain in full, completed from reference TRBV5-1 and TRBJ2-7, reads KAGVTQTPRYLIKTRGQQVTLSCSPISGHRSVSWYQQTPGQGLQFLFEYFSETQRNKGNFPGRFSGRQFSNSRSEMNVSTLELGDSALYLCASSLAPLAATYEQYFGPGTRLTVT.

This clonotype came up many times. This chain uses TRBV11-2 with TRBJ2-7; D might be TRBD1 or TRBD2, each matching 6 bases. There are 14 residues in the CDR3. The V gene's germline CDR1 is SGHAT and CDR2 FQNNGV. Trimming cost V 7 bases and J 0 bases, with 13 bases left between them. The CDR3 loop is CASTLGGNSYEQYF. The CDR3 DNA sequence: TGTGCCAGCACTTTAGGGGGGAACTCCTACGAGCAGTACTTC.

This chain connects TRBV7-9 to TRBJ2-7; 7 positions agree with TRBD2. Germline values: CDR1 SEHNR, CDR2 FQNEAQ (reference sequence). J was trimmed by 2 bases and V by 1 base; bases with no gene match: 5. The CDR3 spans 15 residues. The CDR3 nucleotides are TGTGCCAGCAGCTTAGATCAGCGGGACCCCTACGAGCAGTACTTC. This translates into CASSLDQRDPYEQYF.

This clonotype was counted only a few times. A much larger clone is a single base away; this may be a read error. The rearrangement uses TRBV28 and TRBJ2-7; no clear D. Trimming shortened V by 5 bases and J by 0 bases, and 11 bases separated the two germline ends. The CDR3 length is 14 residues. CDR1 is MDHEN and CDR2 is SYDVKM in the germline V gene. CDR3 sequence (DNA): TGTGCCAGCAGTCCGCCCGAGAACTCCTACGAGCAGTACTTC. This translates into CASSPPENSYEQYF.

This clonotype was recorded many times. The CDR3 nucleotides are TGTGCCAGCAGTTTACCCCCCACAGATACGCAGTATTTT. Encoded protein: CASSLPPTDTQYF. The gene calls are TRBV12-3 or TRBV12-4 and TRBJ2-3; D call uncertain. The CDR3 is 13 residues long. The V and J ends lost 2 bases and 2 bases respectively, with 5 bases between them.

This clonotype was detected ten times or more. This chain joins TRBV30 and TRBJ1-1; weak D call: TRBD1 (6 bases). This CDR3 has 14 residues. Trimming took 0 bases from V and 7 from J, leaving 15 bases between them. The germline gives CDR1 GTSNPN, CDR2 SVGIG (reference sequence). The CDR3 loop reads CAWSVQGYAVEAFF. The CDR3 region has the DNA TGTGCCTGGAGTGTACAGGGATATGCCGTTGAAGCTTTCTTT.

This sequence joins TRBV20-1 and TRBJ2-5, with 7 bases identical to TRBD2. The germline V gene encodes CDR1 DFQATT and CDR2 SNEGSKA (reference sequence). Trimming at V came to 1 base and at J to 5 bases, leaving 13 bases not matched to a gene. The CDR3 totals 16 residues. The CDR3 DNA sequence: TGCAGTGCTAGAGCTCACCTGAGAGGGAGGGATGAGACCCAGTACTTC. Translating gives CSARAHLRGRDETQYF.

In this sample, this clonotype turned up a few times. V is TRBV7-2 and J is TRBJ1-2; 9 nucleotides line up with TRBD1. The V gene's germline CDR1 is SGHTA and CDR2 FQGNSA. This CDR3 has 14 residues. V lost 6 bases, J lost 7 bases, and 9 bases stayed unmatched. The CDR3 DNA sequence: TGTGCCAGCAGTCGAAACAGGGGGCCCGGTGGCTACACCTTC. Its protein product is CASSRNRGPGGYTF.

This chain links TRBV6-1 with TRBJ2-1; TRBD2 matches at 8 bases. V trimming: 4 bases; J trimming: 7 bases; junction bases outside the gene matches: 3. The CDR3 has 13 residues. The V gene's germline CDR1 is MNHNS and CDR2 SASEGT. As DNA, the CDR3 is TGTGCCAGCAGTGGGACTAGCTGGAATGAGCAGTTCTTC. This encodes CASSGTSWNEQFF.

The chain has TRBV2 and TRBJ2-1, with a possible D match to TRBD2 (6 bases). Trimming pared 7 bases from V and 0 bases from J, leaving 10 bases between. This CDR3 contains 14 residues. Germline loops: CDR1 SNHLY, CDR2 FYNNEI. CDR3 protein: CASIMTSSYNEQFF. CDR3 DNA: TGTGCCAGCATTATGACTAGCTCCTACAATGAGCAGTTCTTC.

There are a few counts of this clonotype. The chain uses TRBV27 and TRBJ1-5, with D hard to call. Trimming cost V 3 bases and J 3 bases, with 9 bases left between them. The V gene's germline CDR1 is MNHEY and CDR2 SMNVEV (reference sequence). The CDR3 has 14 residues. Here the CDR3 DNA reads TGTGCCAGCAGTTTTTTTTCTGACAATCAGCCCCAGCATTTT. Amino acids: CASSFFSDNQPQHF.

This clonotype was observed a single time. CDR3 loop: CATSREGESGELFF. For the CDR3, the DNA is TGTGCCACCAGCAGAGAAGGGGAATCCGGGGAGCTGTTTTTT. The chain recombines TRBV15 with TRBJ2-2; the D gene is possibly TRBD1 (5 bases). The CDR3 is made up of 14 amino acids. CDR1 and CDR2 from the germline V gene are LNHNV and YYDKDF (reference sequence). Trimming removed 0 bases from V and 6 bases from J, with 8 bases in between.

This clonotype occurred a few times. The gene calls are TRBV3-1 and TRBJ2-2; D is possibly TRBD2 (5 bases). This CDR3 is built from 14 residues. Germline lookup yields CDR1 LGHDT and CDR2 YNNKEL (reference sequence). Trimming took off 7 bases at V and 4 bases at J, with 13 bases between the two ends. The CDR3 bases are TGTGCCAGCAAGGAGGTCGGGATCACCGGGGAGCTGTTTTTT. It yields the protein CASKEVGITGELFF.

A note on this clonotype: A single base separates this from a much larger clone, so it may be a read error. This chain connects TRBV7-2 to TRBJ1-4; 7 bases match TRBD1. CDR1 SGHTA and CDR2 FQGNSA come from the germline V gene. The CDR3 is 15 residues long. The DNA for the CDR3 is TGTGCCAGCAGCTTAGCGGGACAGAGTAATGGAAAACTGTTTTTT. Translated: CASSLAGQSNGKLFF.

V is TRBV15 and J is TRBJ2-3, with 7 bases aligning to TRBD2. The CDR3 consists of 13 residues. Germline CDR1 is LNHNV and CDR2 is YYDKDF (reference sequence). Trimming cost V 7 bases and J 4 bases; bases outside gene matches: 5. The CDR3 DNA follows: TGTGCCACCAAGACTAGCAGTGCAGATACGCAGTATTTT. This sequence encodes CATKTSSADTQYF.

Comments on this clonotype: Its ends do not fully match the called genes, so a read error is possible. This rearrangement joins TRBV5-1 to TRBJ2-7, with 8 nucleotides matching TRBD1. Looked up from germline, CDR1 is SGHRS and CDR2 is YFSETQ. The CDR3 totals 17 residues. CDR3 in DNA: TGTGCCAGCAGCTCCGGACAGGGTTCACCCGCTACCTACAAGCAGTACTTC. Protein: CASSSGQGSPATYKQYF.

Turning to this clonotype: An end of the junction does not agree with germline; a read error may underlie this. J is TRBJ1-1 and V is TRBV12-3 or TRBV12-4, with a tentative D call TRBD1 (6 bases). The CDR3 is 14 amino acids. The CDR3 DNA sequence: TGTGCCAGCAGCCTATCAGGGGTGAACACTGAAGCTTCCTTT. Its protein product is CASSLSGVNTEASF.